Listed below are T cell receptor beta chains from one sample, sequenced in a study of blood T cells in healthy people across ages. TCRdb recomputed calls from the 5' RACE reads with MiXCR, one row per CDR3 protein. The sample carries 1 million or so distinct CDR3 sequences, 40% to 55% recorded once. Sequencing was carried out using blood. The receptor source for this set is a woman aged 55-69 years in good health. Both conserved end residues are part of each CDR3. The D gene is left open where the match is weak. Some rows mark clone size as missing; the rest say once, few, many or name a class of expanded clone.

cdr3_length | j_call | v_call | d_call | clone_size | cdr3_aa | cdr3_nt
14 | TRBJ2-5 | TRBV3-1 | NA | few | CASSHEAVGETQYF | TGTGCCAGCAGCCACGAAGCGGTTGGAGAGACCCAGTACTTC
12 | TRBJ2-3 | TRBV29-1 | NA | many | CSVEVPPDTQYF | TGCAGCGTTGAAGTCCCCCCAGATACGCAGTATTTT
16 | TRBJ2-1 | TRBV20-1 | TRBD2 | NA | CSSQTSGASSYNEQFF | TGCAGTTCCCAGACTAGCGGAGCGAGCTCCTACAATGAGCAGTTCTTC
15 | TRBJ2-1 | TRBV4-2 | TRBD2 | NA | CASSLPAGGGNEQFF | TGTGCCAGCAGCCTCCCGGCGGGAGGGGGGAATGAGCAGTTCTTC
14 | TRBJ2-7 | TRBV2 | NA | NA | CASSERWVSDEQYF | TGTGCCAGCAGTGAACGTTGGGTGTCCGACGAGCAGTACTTC
15 | TRBJ2-1 | TRBV7-9 | NA | few | CASSLAGPFYNEQFF | TGTGCCAGCAGCTTGGCAGGCCCCTTCTACAATGAGCAGTTCTTC
16 | TRBJ2-5 | TRBV12-3/TRBV12-4 | TRBD1 | few | CASSLRLSGTEETQYF | TGTGCCAGCAGTTTAAGACTCTCCGGGACAGAAGAGACCCAGTACTTC
15 | TRBJ1-5 | TRBV7-9 | NA | NA | CASSLGSSGNQPQHF | TGTGCCAGCAGCTTAGGTAGCAGTGGCAATCAGCCCCAGCATTTT
16 | TRBJ2-3 | TRBV11-1 | TRBD2 | NA | CASSFNPGLAADTQYF | TGTGCCAGCAGCTTTAACCCGGGACTAGCTGCAGATACGCAGTATTTT
15 | TRBJ2-1 | TRBV20-1 | NA | few | CSAGAGYSSYNEQFF | TGCAGTGCTGGTGCCGGCTATAGCTCCTACAATGAGCAGTTCTTC
17 | TRBJ2-7 | TRBV12-3/TRBV12-4 | NA | NA | CASSSQRARLPSNEQYF | TGTGCCAGCAGTTCTCAGAGGGCCCGCCTCCCGAGCAATGAGCAGTACTTC
17 | TRBJ2-7 | TRBV20-1 | TRBD2 | few | CSATPDGGRALGREQYF | TGCAGTGCCACACCAGACGGCGGGAGGGCCCTCGGGAGGGAGCAGTACTTC
14 | TRBJ1-2 | TRBV6-6 | NA | few | CASALATDIYGYTF | TGTGCCAGCGCACTTGCGACGGATATTTATGGCTACACCTTC
13 | TRBJ2-7 | TRBV12-3/TRBV12-4 | NA | NA | CASSLVTGYEQYF | TGTGCCAGCAGTTTAGTAACGGGCTACGAGCAGTACTTC
16 | TRBJ2-7 | TRBV14 | NA | NA | CASSLIPRDGAYEQYF | TGTGCCAGCAGCTTAATCCCCCGGGACGGTGCCTACGAGCAGTACTTC
17 | TRBJ2-3 | TRBV5-1 | TRBD1 | NA | CASSRGTGRTSTDTQYF | TGCGCCAGCAGCCGCGGGACAGGTAGAACTAGCACAGATACGCAGTATTTT
12 | TRBJ2-1 | TRBV6-1 | NA | NA | CASNLGVNEQFF | TGTGCCAGCAATCTGGGGGTGAATGAGCAGTTCTTC
16 | TRBJ2-1 | TRBV7-3 | TRBD2 | NA | CASSSLAGGDYNEQFF | TGTGCCAGCAGCTCACTAGCGGGAGGTGACTACAATGAGCAGTTCTTC
17 | TRBJ2-7 | TRBV27 | NA | few | CASASPLLATKAYEQYF | TGTGCCAGCGCCAGCCCCCTCCTAGCGACAAAGGCGTACGAGCAGTACTTC
11 | TRBJ2-3 | TRBV20-1 | NA | NA | CSARSVDTQYF | TGCAGTGCTAGATCGGTAGATACGCAGTATTTT
15 | TRBJ2-7 | TRBV7-3 | TRBD2 | few | CASSTLAAVSYEQYF | TGTGCCAGCAGCACGCTAGCGGCGGTCTCCTACGAGCAGTACTTC
14 | TRBJ2-3 | TRBV5-1 | NA | NA | CASCRTSQGDTQYF | TGCGCCAGCTGCAGGACCTCCCAAGGAGATACGCAGTATTTT
16 | TRBJ2-7 | TRBV4-1 | TRBD2 | NA | CASSQDLSGGSYEQYF | TGCGCCAGCAGCCAAGATCTAAGCGGGGGGAGCTACGAGCAGTACTTC
13 | TRBJ1-1 | TRBV19 | NA | NA | CARSHDGATEAFF | TGTGCCAGGAGTCACGACGGAGCTACCGAAGCTTTCTTT
16 | TRBJ2-1 | TRBV4-2 | NA | NA | CASSPSGGQSVDEQFF | TGTGCCAGCAGCCCATCCGGGGGTCAGAGCGTGGATGAGCAGTTCTTC
15 | TRBJ2-1 | TRBV6-1 | NA | NA | CASSDRDLLNNEQFF | TGTGCCAGCAGCGACCGGGACCTACTAAACAATGAGCAGTTCTTC